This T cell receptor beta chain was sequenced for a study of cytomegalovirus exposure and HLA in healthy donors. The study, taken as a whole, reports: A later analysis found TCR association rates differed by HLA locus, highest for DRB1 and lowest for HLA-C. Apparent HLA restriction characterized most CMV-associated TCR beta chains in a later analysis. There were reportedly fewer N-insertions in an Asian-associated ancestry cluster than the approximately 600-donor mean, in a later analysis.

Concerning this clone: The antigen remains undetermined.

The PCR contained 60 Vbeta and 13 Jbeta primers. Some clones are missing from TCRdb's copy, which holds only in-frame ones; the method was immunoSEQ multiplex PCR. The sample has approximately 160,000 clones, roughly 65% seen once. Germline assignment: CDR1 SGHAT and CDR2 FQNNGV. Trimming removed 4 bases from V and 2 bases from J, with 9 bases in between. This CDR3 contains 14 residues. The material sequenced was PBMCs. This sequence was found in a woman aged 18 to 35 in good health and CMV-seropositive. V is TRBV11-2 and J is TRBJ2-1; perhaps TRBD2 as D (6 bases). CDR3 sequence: CASSYRRAYNEQFF. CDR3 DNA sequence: TGTGCCAGCAGCTATAGGAGGGCCTACAATGAGCAGTTCTTC. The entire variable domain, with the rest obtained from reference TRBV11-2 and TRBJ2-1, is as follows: EAGVAQSPRYKIIEKRQSVAFWCNPISGHATLYWYQQILGQGPKLLIQFQNNGVVDDSQLPKDRFSAERLKGVDSTLKIQPAKLEDSAVYLCASSYRRAYNEQFFGPGTRLTVL.